What follows are 32 T cell receptor beta chains derived from one specimen sequenced in a study of blood T cells in healthy people across ages. A second 7 to 11 cycle PCR used barcoded and J-beta primers. TCRdb re-derived calls from the 5' RACE reads in MiXCR, one entry per CDR3 protein. Here the sample spans 790,000 or so distinct CDR3 sequences, around three fifths being singletons. Material: blood. The receptors derive from a man aged 35 to 55 in good health.

The V call is TRBV12-3 or TRBV12-4, the J call TRBJ2-3; D may be TRBD2 (6 bases). The V and J ends lost 5 bases and 5 bases respectively, with 14 bases between them. CDR3 length: 14 residues. This chain's CDR3 is CASSRLGVIDTQYF. The CDR3 DNA reads as TGTGCCAGCAGTCGACTAGGGGTGATAGATACGCAGTATTTT.

J is TRBJ2-3 and V is TRBV7-2; TRBD2 might be the D (6 bases). Trimming took 1 base from V and 2 from J, leaving 16 bases between them. The CDR3 totals 17 residues. CDR1 SGHTA and CDR2 FQGNSA come from the germline V gene. This CDR3 reads CASSLGPSGLTTDTQYF. The CDR3 DNA reads as TGTGCCAGCAGCTTAGGTCCGTCGGGACTTACCACAGATACGCAGTATTTT.

In this sample, this clonotype turned up once. The chain has TRBV24-1 and TRBJ2-7; 7 positions agree with TRBD1. With V trimmed by 7 bases and J by 0 bases, 8 bases remained unmatched. CDR1 KGHDR and CDR2 SFDVKD come from the germline V gene. The CDR3 is made up of 15 amino acids. CDR3 protein: CATSSRGSASYEQYF. The CDR3 DNA reads TGTGCCACCAGCTCCAGGGGGTCCGCCTCCTACGAGCAGTACTTC.

This clonotype was picked up many times. The rearrangement uses TRBV29-1 and TRBJ2-5, with D uncertain. CDR3 size: 12 residues. Germline V gives CDR1 SQVTM, CDR2 ANQGSEA. V was cut by 3 bases and J by 1 base, with 6 bases left in between. The CDR3 region has the DNA TGCAGCGTTGACTCAGGCCAAGAGACCCAGTACTTC. Translation: CSVDSGQETQYF.

V usage is TRBV27 and J usage is TRBJ2-1; a possible D gene is TRBD1 (6 bases). Trimming pared 1 base from V and 5 bases from J, leaving 15 bases between. Germline-derived CDR1 and CDR2 are MNHEY and SMNVEV (reference sequence). The CDR3 length is 16 residues. The CDR3 loop reads CASSLLSRAGDNEQFF. The CDR3 DNA reads as TGTGCCAGCAGTTTATTATCGCGGGCAGGGGACAATGAGCAGTTCTTC.

In DNA, the CDR3 is TGTGCCAGCAACCAATCACCGGGACAGGGTAATGAAAAACTGTTTTTT. It yields the protein CASNQSPGQGNEKLFF. The chain combines TRBV6-1 with TRBJ1-4, with 9 bases lining up with TRBD1. Trimming cost V 7 bases and J 4 bases; bases outside gene matches: 10. The CDR3 loop spans 16 amino acids. Germline CDR1 is MNHNS and CDR2 is SASEGT.

In DNA, the CDR3 is TGTGCCAGCAGCCGGGTGGGGAGACTAGCTAACTATGGCTACACCTTC. It encodes CASSRVGRLANYGYTF. The V and J genes are TRBV7-9 and TRBJ1-2; no firm D call. Germline-derived CDR1 and CDR2 are SEHNR and FQNEAQ (reference sequence). The CDR3 totals 16 residues. With 5 bases removed from V and 0 bases from J, the gap between germline ends came to 16 bases.

There are a few counts of this clonotype. A read error may explain this, as a much larger clone is one base away. This chain links TRBV7-9 with TRBJ2-7; D not certain. The germline CDR1 and CDR2 sequences are SEHNR and FQNEAQ (reference sequence). Trimming removed 4 bases from V and 3 bases from J, with 4 bases in between. This CDR3 has 11 amino acids. CDR3 in DNA: TGTGCCAGCAGCTGGCTCTACGAGCAGTACTTC. Translated: CASSWLYEQYF.

This rearrangement joins TRBV28 to TRBJ1-5; tentatively, D is TRBD1 (5 bases). Between the trimmed V and J ends, which lost 6 bases and 15 bases, there was a span of 15 bases. Per the germline V gene, CDR1 is MDHEN and CDR2 is SYDVKM. This CDR3 contains 11 residues. For the CDR3, the DNA is TGTGCCAGCAGCGATAGCAGGGTACGGCATTTT. It codes for CASSDSRVRHF.

This clonotype was seen a handful of times. The genes are TRBV5-6 and TRBJ2-3; D gene ambiguous. Trimming stripped 0 bases from V and 2 bases from J, with 7 bases between. CDR1 is SGHDT and CDR2 is YYEEEE in the germline V gene. CDR3 length equals 14 residues. The chain's CDR3 is CASSLVPATDTQYF. CDR3 nucleotide sequence: TGTGCCAGCAGCTTGGTGCCAGCCACAGATACGCAGTATTTT.

The chain employs TRBV7-9 and TRBJ2-7; maybe TRBD2 (6 bases). The CDR3 is 14 amino acids. CDR1 is SEHNR, CDR2 FQNEAQ, per germline (reference sequence). V lost 3 bases and J 3 bases, leaving 12 bases between the germline ends. Here the CDR3 DNA reads TGTGCCAGCAGCTTCCCGGGACTCAACTACGAGCAGTACTTC. Residues: CASSFPGLNYEQYF.

The chain combines TRBV6-5 with TRBJ1-5; maybe TRBD1 (5 bases). The germline CDR1 and CDR2 sequences are MNHEY and SVGAGI. The V end was cut by 5 bases, the J end by 11 bases, with 19 bases between. The CDR3 is 14 residues long. The DNA for the CDR3 is TGTGCCAGCAGTCCCGATGGGGGGAATTCGGCCCAGCATTTT. It is translated as CASSPDGGNSAQHF.

The CDR3, as DNA: TGCGCCAGCAGCCCTTACAGAGCTGGGGAGCTGTTTTTT. Translating it yields CASSPYRAGELFF. The chain employs TRBV4-3 and TRBJ2-2; no clear D. The germline V gene encodes CDR1 LGHNA and CDR2 YSLEER. This CDR3 spans 13 amino acids. The V gene lost 4 bases and the J gene lost 8 bases, with 11 bases spanning the gap.

The chain recombines TRBV29-1 with TRBJ2-1; 8 bases are a match to TRBD2. This CDR3 spans 17 amino acids. Germline CDR1 SQVTM, CDR2 ANQGSEA. V trimming: 2 bases; J trimming: 3 bases; junction bases outside the gene matches: 12. CDR3 DNA: TGCAGCGTTGAACGGAGCGGGAGAGGGGGGCTCTACAATGAGCAGTTCTTC. Translation gives CSVERSGRGGLYNEQFF.

The CDR3 DNA reads as TGTGCCAGCAGTTACAAACCTCGGGACTATGGCTACACCTTC. Translating it yields CASSYKPRDYGYTF. J is TRBJ1-2 and V is TRBV7-2; D is uncertain. Trimming took off 6 bases at V and 3 bases at J, with 14 bases between the two ends. CDR1 is SGHTA and CDR2 is FQGNSA in the germline V gene. The CDR3 is 14 amino acids. The variable domain in full, completed from reference TRBV7-2 and TRBJ1-2, reads GAGVSQSPSNKVTEKGKDVELRCDPISGHTALYWYRQSLGQGLEFLIYFQGNSAPDKSGLPSDRFSAERTGGSVSTLTIQRTQQEDSAVYLCASSYKPRDYGYTFGSGTRLTVV.

CDR3 sequence reads: CASSESWTKNSTRHRETQYF. CDR3 in DNA: TGCGCCAGCAGTGAGTCGTGGACTAAAAACTCAACTCGCCATAGAGAGACCCAGTACTTC. The rearrangement joins TRBV10-2 to TRBJ2-5; perhaps TRBD2 as D (6 bases). V was cut by 0 bases and J by 4 bases, with 27 bases left in between. This CDR3 is 20 amino acids long. The germline V gene has CDR1 WSHSY and CDR2 SAAADI.

The J gene is TRBJ2-2, the V gene TRBV7-2; D might be TRBD2 (6 bases). Germline-derived CDR1 and CDR2 are SGHTA and FQGNSA. Trimming took off 1 base at V and 6 bases at J, with 6 bases between the two ends. The CDR3 is 13 amino acids. The CDR3 loop reads CASSLGGAGELFF. The DNA for the CDR3 is TGTGCCAGCAGCTTAGGGGGGGCCGGGGAGCTGTTTTTT.

V gene TRBV7-9 combines with J gene TRBJ2-7; TRBD1 is a possible D gene (6 bases). This CDR3 comprises 17 residues. The V and J ends lost 1 base and 1 base respectively, with 17 bases between them. Per germline, CDR1 SEHNR and CDR2 FQNEAQ (reference sequence). The DNA of the CDR3 is TGTGCCAGCAGCTTAGTCCTGACAGGTGAAGTATCCTACGAGCAGTACTTC. It encodes CASSLVLTGEVSYEQYF.

About this clonotype: One end of the junction varies from germline; a read error may be responsible. The V gene is TRBV20-1, the J gene TRBJ2-3, with D perhaps assigned TRBD1 or TRBD2 (5 bases each). The CDR3 has 16 residues. CDR1 and CDR2 (germline): DFQATT, SNEGSKA (reference sequence). The chain's CDR3 is CSVRLLRGHSTDTQYF. In DNA, the CDR3 is TGCAGTGTTAGACTCCTGAGGGGCCATAGCACAGATACGCAGTATTTT.

V usage is TRBV6-5 and J usage is TRBJ2-5; maybe TRBD2 (6 bases). The DNA end is a closer match to TRBJ2-7, so the J assignment may be wrong. Looked up from germline, CDR1 is MNHEY and CDR2 is SVGAGI. This CDR3 is 14 amino acids long. For the CDR3, the DNA is TGTGCCAGCAGTCGACCGGGAGATCTCTACGAGCAGTACTTC. Translating gives CASSRPGDLYEQYF.

This clonotype was detected ten times or more. The chain employs TRBV15 and TRBJ1-2; D is ambiguous. CDR1 and CDR2 from the germline V gene are LNHNV and YYDKDF (reference sequence). CDR3 size: 13 residues. The V end lost 0 bases, the J end lost 2 bases, and 4 bases lay between the germline ends. The CDR3 loop reads CATSRDRNYGYTF. The CDR3 DNA reads TGTGCCACCAGCAGAGACAGAAACTATGGCTACACCTTC.

The rearrangement links TRBV5-5 to TRBJ1-1; D possibly corresponds to TRBD1 (6 bases). CDR3 length equals 15 residues. V dropped 4 bases and J dropped 6 bases, with 19 bases sitting between them. Per the germline V gene, CDR1 is SGHKS and CDR2 is YYEKEE (reference sequence). This CDR3 reads CASSQHTRGLPEAFF. CDR3 sequence (DNA): TGTGCCAGCAGCCAACACACTAGGGGGTTACCTGAAGCTTTCTTT. The full variable domain, in which reference TRBV5-5 and TRBJ1-1 provide the parts outside the CDR3, is DAGVTQSPTHLIKTRGQQVTLRCSPISGHKSVSWYQQVLGQGPQFIFQYYEKEERGRGNFPDRFSARQFPNYSSELNVNALLLGDSALYLCASSQHTRGLPEAFFGQGTRLTVV.

This clonotype was detected only a few times. J is TRBJ1-5 and V is TRBV6-1; D not resolved. V dropped 1 base and J dropped 6 bases, with 7 bases sitting between them. The CDR3 runs to 13 residues. Germline CDR1 MNHNS, CDR2 SASEGT. The DNA for the CDR3 is TGTGCCAGCAGTGAAGGGTCAGGTCAGCCCCAGCATTTT. Residues: CASSEGSGQPQHF.

V and J are TRBV7-2 and TRBJ2-7; D gene ambiguous. The V end lost 6 bases, the J end lost 5 bases, and 17 bases lay between the germline ends. This CDR3 has 14 residues. CDR1 and CDR2 (germline): SGHTA, FQGNSA. CDR3 residues: CASRGMERVNEQYF. The CDR3, as DNA: TGTGCCAGCAGGGGGATGGAACGGGTAAACGAGCAGTACTTC.

V and J are TRBV20-1 and TRBJ2-2, with D perhaps given as TRBD1 or TRBD2 (6 bases each). Per germline, CDR1 DFQATT and CDR2 SNEGSKA (reference sequence). The ends were cut back, 5 bases at V and 5 bases at J, with 18 bases in the middle. This CDR3 has 15 residues. CDR3 protein: CSAFPSGGRTGELFF. The CDR3, as DNA: TGCAGTGCTTTTCCTTCCGGGGGCCGGACCGGGGAGCTGTTTTTT.

The chain combines TRBV7-9 with TRBJ2-4; 9 bases are shared with TRBD1. The J call may be faulty, since TRBJ2-7 better matches the DNA end. Germline V gene sequence: CDR1 SEHNR, CDR2 FQNEAQ (reference sequence). The CDR3 is 15 residues long. The CDR3 DNA reads as TGTGCCAGCAGCTTCTCGGGACAGGGTGGCTACGAGCAGTACTTC. Protein: CASSFSGQGGYEQYF.

This clonotype was seen more than once but under ten times. The V and J genes are TRBV28 and TRBJ2-7, with 7 bases lining up with TRBD1. This CDR3 contains 13 residues. J gave up 3 bases and V 6 bases, and 5 bases lay outside the gene matches. CDR1 and CDR2 from the germline V gene are MDHEN and SYDVKM. The CDR3 sequence is CASRGTERYEQYF. The CDR3 DNA reads as TGTGCCAGCAGGGGGACAGAGCGCTACGAGCAGTACTTC.

At least ten counts were recorded for this clonotype. V usage is TRBV2 and J usage is TRBJ2-3, with TRBD2 matching 9 bases. J gave up 2 bases and V 6 bases, and 18 bases lay outside the gene matches. Germline-derived CDR1 and CDR2 are SNHLY and FYNNEI. The CDR3 contains 19 residues. CDR3 protein: CASRPKDVEAGGDTDTQYF. DNA for the CDR3: TGTGCCAGCAGGCCCAAAGACGTTGAAGCGGGAGGCGACACAGATACGCAGTATTTT.

J is TRBJ2-3 and V is TRBV7-2; 11 nucleotides agree with TRBD1. CDR1 SGHTA and CDR2 FQGNSA come from the germline V gene. V lost 5 bases, J lost 9 bases, and 7 bases stayed unmatched. CDR3 length: 14 residues. CDR3 region: CASSAGQGGGTQYF. As DNA, the CDR3 is TGTGCCAGCAGCGCGGGACAGGGGGGCGGCACGCAGTATTTT.

The chain couples TRBV9 to TRBJ2-1, with TRBD2 identical over 13 bases. Unmatched junction bases numbered 8, after V lost 4 bases and J lost 4 bases. Germline V gene sequence: CDR1 SGDLS, CDR2 YYNGEE. This CDR3 comprises 17 residues. The CDR3: CASSNRLAGGPYNEQFF. As DNA, the CDR3 is TGTGCCAGCAGCAACCGACTAGCGGGGGGACCTTACAATGAGCAGTTCTTC.

This clonotype was detected only a few times. A read error may account for a junction end that differs from germline. The rearrangement uses TRBV5-1 and TRBJ1-1; D remains ambiguous. Germline loops: CDR1 SGHRS, CDR2 YFSETQ. The CDR3 spans 14 residues. This chain's CDR3 is CASSLGRDNTEAFF. The CDR3 DNA reads TGTGCCAGCAGTTTAGGCAGAGATAACACTGAAGCTTTCTTT.

This clonotype was found a few times. The rearrangement uses TRBV6-2 or TRBV6-3 and TRBJ2-4, with TRBD2 as a possible D gene (6 bases). Judging by the DNA end, TRBJ2-7 fits better; the J call may be wrong. The length of the CDR3 is 14 residues. Germline V gene lookup returns CDR1 MNHEY and CDR2 SVGEGT. CDR3 in DNA: TGTGCCAGCAGTTACGGGGTCGGGAGCTACGAGCAGTACTTC. It encodes CASSYGVGSYEQYF.